This T cell receptor beta chain is drawn from a study of T cell changes during pregnancy in multiple sclerosis. CDR1 and CDR2 from the germline V gene are SGHTA and FQGNSA. The CDR3 spans 13 residues. Trimming shortened V by 6 bases and J by 8 bases, and 14 bases separated the two germline ends. Sequencing was performed with immunoSEQ multiplex PCR; in TCRdb, only in-frame clones are kept and a portion is missing. The repertoire holds about 75,000 clones, with roughly nine tenths as singletons. The TCR was taken from a female donor in good health, enrolled as a control in a pregnancy study. Material: peripheral blood, obtained in the first trimester of pregnancy. The V gene is TRBV7-2, the J gene TRBJ2-1; D may be TRBD2 (5 bases). DNA of the CDR3: TGTGCCAGCAGACCCACTAGTTTCGATGAGCAGTTCTTC. Its translation is CASRPTSFDEQFF. The variable domain in full, completed from reference TRBV7-2 and TRBJ2-1, reads GAGVSQSPSNKVTEKGKDVELRCDPISGHTALYWYRQSLGQGLEFLIYFQGNSAPDKSGLPSDRFSAERTGGSVSTLTIQRTQQEDSAVYLCASRPTSFDEQFFGPGTRLTVL.